A single sample gave rise to the 23 T cell receptor beta chains below, sequenced in a study of control samples from healthy donors and cancer patients. Only in-frame clones appear in the TCRdb table, and some are missing; sequencing was by immunoSEQ multiplex PCR. The profile shows 100,000 to 150,000 clones, around 87% of them singletons. The sequencing sample was made of blood. These receptors all come from a man aged 60-69 years in good health.

The chain couples TRBV28 to TRBJ1-4, with D perhaps TRBD1 (5 bases). The CDR3 runs to 11 residues. Germline CDR1 and CDR2: MDHEN and SYDVKM. The CDR3 spells CALGVNEKLFF. DNA of the CDR3: TGTGCATTAGGGGTTAATGAAAAACTGTTTTTT.

J is TRBJ2-5 and V is TRBV19; weak D call: TRBD1 (6 bases). Deletions cut 0 bases from V and 2 bases from J, with 10 bases between. There are 15 residues in the CDR3. Germline CDR1 LNHDA, CDR2 SQIVND (reference sequence). CDR3 nucleotides: TGTGCCAGTAGTATAGAACGGACAGTTCAAGAGACCCAGTACTTC. Residues: CASSIERTVQETQYF.

As regards this clone: Other DNA variants within this sample encode the same CDR3. The chain employs TRBV28 and TRBJ1-5; D ambiguous. The V gene lost 2 bases and the J gene lost 3 bases, with 8 bases spanning the gap. The CDR3 is 14 residues long. The germline CDR1 and CDR2 sequences are MDHEN and SYDVKM. CDR3 sequence: CASSLTGSNQPQHF. In DNA, the CDR3 is TGTGCCAGCAGTTTAACCGGTTCCAATCAGCCCCAGCATTTT.

The rearrangement joins TRBV24-1 to TRBJ2-3; TRBD2 aligns across 12 bases. J was trimmed by 3 bases and V by 2 bases; bases with no gene match: 8. Germline V lookup: CDR1 KGHDR, CDR2 SFDVKD. This CDR3 has 18 residues. The CDR3 spells CATSDWTSGAPGTDTQYF. CDR3 in DNA: TGTGCCACCAGTGATTGGACTAGCGGGGCCCCGGGGACAGATACGCAGTATTTT.

The chain uses TRBV6-5 and TRBJ2-5, with D hard to call. The germline CDR1 and CDR2 sequences are MNHEY and SVGAGI. Trimming pared 0 bases from V and 2 bases from J, leaving 7 bases between. The CDR3 totals 14 residues. CDR3: CASSYSRRQETQYF. Written as DNA, the CDR3 is TGTGCCAGCAGTTACTCGCGTAGGCAAGAGACCCAGTACTTC.

The V and J genes are TRBV19 and TRBJ1-1; TRBD1 might be the D (5 bases). V was cut by 1 base and J by 1 base, with 10 bases left in between. The germline V gene encodes CDR1 LNHDA and CDR2 SQIVND (reference sequence). CDR3 size: 15 residues. CDR3 loop: CASSIGGLPNTEAFF. The CDR3 bases are TGTGCCAGTAGTATAGGGGGACTGCCGAACACTGAAGCTTTCTTT.

The chain links TRBV6-5 to TRBJ2-7; D gene uncertain. The CDR3 is 15 amino acids. Germline lookup yields CDR1 MNHEY and CDR2 SVGAGI. The germline V and J ends were trimmed by 0 bases and 0 bases, with 9 bases remaining between them. The CDR3: CASSYSSPASYEQYF. As DNA, the CDR3 is TGTGCCAGCAGTTACTCGAGTCCAGCCTCCTACGAGCAGTACTTC.

The rearrangement links TRBV24-1 to TRBJ2-7, with unresolved D. Germline V gene lookup returns CDR1 KGHDR and CDR2 SFDVKD. Between the trimmed V and J ends, which lost 5 bases and 0 bases, there was a span of 4 bases. This CDR3 is built from 12 residues. The CDR3 loop reads CATSGSSYEQYF. The CDR3, as DNA: TGTGCCACCAGTGGGAGCTCCTACGAGCAGTACTTC.

The V call is TRBV5-1, the J call TRBJ2-3; 7 bases match TRBD2. Trimming took 4 bases from V and 0 from J; bases not matched to a gene: 5. The germline CDR1 and CDR2 sequences are SGHRS and YFSETQ. The CDR3 has 15 amino acids. CDR3 region: CASSREATSTDTQYF. Written as DNA, the CDR3 is TGCGCCAGCAGCCGGGAGGCCACTAGCACAGATACGCAGTATTTT.

This chain joins TRBV5-4 and TRBJ2-2, with 12 bases aligning to TRBD1. V lost 4 bases, J lost 3 bases, and 4 bases stayed unmatched. The CDR3 covers 16 residues. The germline CDR1 and CDR2 sequences are SGHNT and YYREEE (reference sequence). The CDR3: CASSTRDRGHTGELFF. The CDR3 DNA follows: TGTGCCAGCAGCACCAGGGACAGGGGGCACACCGGGGAGCTGTTTTTT. Looking up the rest from reference TRBV5-4 and TRBJ2-2 gives the full variable domain: ETGVTQSPTHLIKTRGQQVTLRCSSQSGHNTVSWYQQALGQGPQFIFQYYREEENGRGNFPPRFSGLQFPNYSSELNVNALELDDSALYLCASSTRDRGHTGELFFGEGSRLTVL.

V is TRBV7-2 and J is TRBJ2-2, with 15 bases identical to TRBD2. The ends lost 5 bases at V and 2 bases at J; junction bases unmatched: 3. Per germline, CDR1 SGHTA and CDR2 FQGNSA. The CDR3 covers 17 residues. DNA for the CDR3: TGTGCCAGCAGCCGGACTAGCGGGGGGGGTAACACCGGGGAGCTGTTTTTT. Its protein is CASSRTSGGGNTGELFF.

V and J are TRBV28 and TRBJ1-2, with D unresolved. CDR3 size: 10 residues. Germline CDR1 reads MDHEN; CDR2 reads SYDVKM. V was shortened by 6 bases and J by 8 bases, with 7 bases between the two germline ends. CDR3 DNA sequence: TGTGCCAGCAGAGCGTTCGGCTACACCTTC. Protein: CASRAFGYTF.

The rearrangement uses TRBV5-6 and TRBJ1-2; TRBD1 matches at 9 bases. This CDR3 is built from 18 residues. V trimming: 4 bases; J trimming: 4 bases; junction bases outside the gene matches: 17. Germline CDR1 reads SGHDT; CDR2 reads YYEEEE. CDR3 sequence: CASSQPTGTGTMTYGYTF. In DNA, the CDR3 is TGTGCCAGCAGCCAACCCACCGGGACAGGGACGATGACCTATGGCTACACCTTC.

The rearrangement joins TRBV9 to TRBJ1-2; D is perhaps TRBD1 (5 bases). Germline assignment: CDR1 SGDLS and CDR2 YYNGEE. Trimming took off 0 bases at V and 4 bases at J, with 19 bases between the two ends. The CDR3 extends over 17 amino acids. Written as DNA, the CDR3 is TGTGCCAGCAGCGTAGCCTGGCTGCAGGGTAGCAGCTATGGCTACACCTTC. The encoded protein is CASSVAWLQGSSYGYTF.

Here the CDR3 DNA reads TGTGCCAGCAGACCGGAGGGGCCGGGTCAGTACTTC. Translation gives CASRPEGPGQYF. The chain uses TRBV2 and TRBJ2-5; D may be TRBD2 (6 bases). Trimming stripped 6 bases from V and 11 bases from J, with 16 bases between. This CDR3 region has 12 residues. Germline CDR1 is SNHLY and CDR2 is FYNNEI.

This chain joins TRBV5-4 and TRBJ1-1; D remains ambiguous. Germline values: CDR1 SGHNT, CDR2 YYREEE (reference sequence). The CDR3 spans 13 residues. Trimming shortened V by 4 bases and J by 0 bases, and 7 bases separated the two germline ends. The CDR3 spells CASSPTMNTEAFF. The DNA for the CDR3 is TGTGCCAGCAGCCCAACTATGAACACTGAAGCTTTCTTT. Combining the CDR3 with reference TRBV5-4 and TRBJ1-1 gives the whole variable domain ETGVTQSPTHLIKTRGQQVTLRCSSQSGHNTVSWYQQALGQGPQFIFQYYREEENGRGNFPPRFSGLQFPNYSSELNVNALELDDSALYLCASSPTMNTEAFFGQGTRLTVV.

This clone was found once. The V call is TRBV3-1 (or the pseudogene TRBV3-2), the J call TRBJ1-1, with unresolved D. V was cut by 1 base and J by 8 bases, with 8 bases left in between. The CDR3 has 12 residues. Germline CDR1 LGHDT, CDR2 YNNKEL (reference sequence). The CDR3 nucleotides read TGTGCCAGCAGCCAAGTTGAGAAAGAAGCTTTCTTT. Its translation: CASSQVEKEAFF.

The chain is built from TRBV9 and TRBJ2-3; 10 nucleotides align to TRBD1. CDR3 length: 16 amino acids. The junction had 4 bases not matched to a gene; V was cut back by 0 bases and J by 3 bases. Per germline, CDR1 SGDLS and CDR2 YYNGEE. CDR3 DNA: TGTGCCAGCAGCGTAGTTGGGACAGGGGAGACAGATACGCAGTATTTT. It is translated as CASSVVGTGETDTQYF.

The rearrangement links TRBV29-1 to TRBJ1-3, with D possibly TRBD1 on 6 matching bases. Trimming cost V 5 bases and J 0 bases, with 8 bases left between them. CDR1 and CDR2 from the germline V gene are SQVTM and ANQGSEA. The CDR3 length is 13 residues. This CDR3 reads CSVTQGSGNTIYF. The CDR3 nucleotides read TGCAGCGTTACACAGGGCTCTGGAAACACCATATATTTT.

The chain links TRBV18 to TRBJ2-2; D is unclear. V lost 1 base and J lost 7, with 7 bases in between. The CDR3 has 13 amino acids. The germline V gene has CDR1 KGHSH and CDR2 LQKENI. CDR3 in DNA: TGTGCCAGCTCACCACAGCCAATCGGGGAGCTGTTTTTT. Protein: CASSPQPIGELFF.

The V call is TRBV6-1, the J call TRBJ1-4; D not resolved. Germline values: CDR1 MNHNS, CDR2 SASEGT. This CDR3 comprises 11 residues. With 5 bases removed from V and 7 bases from J, the gap between germline ends came to 5 bases. The CDR3 DNA follows: TGTGCCAGCAGTTTGGGTGAAAAACTGTTTTTT. It is translated as CASSLGEKLFF.

The chain has TRBV14 and TRBJ2-2; perhaps D is TRBD1 or TRBD2 (5 bases each). V was cut by 8 bases and J by 1 base, with 17 bases left in between. CDR3 length equals 16 residues. CDR1 and CDR2 from the germline V gene are SGHDN and FVKESK. CDR3 region: CASPPSGTLNTGELFF. CDR3 DNA: TGTGCCAGCCCGCCCTCCGGGACGTTGAACACCGGGGAGCTGTTTTTT.

This clone was observed a few times. This chain connects TRBV20-1 to TRBJ1-3; no firm D call. Germline lookup yields CDR1 DFQATT and CDR2 SNEGSKA (reference sequence). Trimming left V 3 bases short and J 5 bases short, with 14 bases between. The CDR3 extends over 14 amino acids. The CDR3: CSASSNHERNTIYF. CDR3 nucleotide sequence: TGCAGTGCTAGTTCCAATCATGAGCGAAACACCATATATTTT.